This T cell receptor (beta chain) is drawn from a study of blood T cell repertoires in COVID-19. Study-wide context: Researchers got acute and convalescent COVID-19 samples from the United States, Italy and Spain. The analysed material was cDNA or gDNA that came from T cells, B-cell-depleted T cells, or PBMCs.

Germline V lookup: CDR1 SGHTA, CDR2 FQGNSA. Trimming took 6 bases from V and 3 from J, leaving 15 bases between them. This CDR3 spans 14 amino acids. Original processing notes: Amplification of reference gene primers provided the estimated nucleated cell counts. Sequencing used immunoSEQ multiplex PCR; TCRdb keeps in-frame clones, though not all of them. V, J and clone size derive from that table, while D and trimming were established from the DNA sequence. The repertoire holds approximately 75,000 clones, with around 83% as singletons. The clonotype was recovered from a woman aged 45-65 years with acute or convalescent COVID-19. The sample comprised peripheral blood. V is TRBV7-2 and J is TRBJ2-7, with D possibly matching TRBD2 (6 bases). CDR3 sequence (DNA): TGTGCCAGCAGGGGAGCGGGCAGAGACTACGAGCAGTACTTC. Its protein is CASRGAGRDYEQYF.